What follows is one T cell receptor (beta chain) and its context. Between the trimmed V and J ends, which lost 5 bases and 4 bases, there was a span of 17 bases. This CDR3 has 15 amino acids. Germline CDR1 SEHNR, CDR2 FQNEAQ (reference sequence). Participant-reported clinical history was the basis for cohort assignment. All recovered Cohort 3 donors got two negative PCRs, got clearance, or saw symptom resolution. The data stem from a study of blood T cell repertoires in COVID-19. In the source study's methods: Amplification of reference gene primers was used by the study to estimate nucleated cell counts. Profiled with immunoSEQ multiplex PCR; TCRdb holds only in-frame clones, not every one. The D gene and trimming were derived from the DNA, and the V and J assignments and clone size from that table. The data hold under 200,000 clones, with approximately 80% observed a single time.

The chain links TRBV7-9 to TRBJ2-5; D is perhaps TRBD2 (6 bases). Sequenced material: PBMCs or T cells enriched from blood (not recorded which). The TCR was taken from a man aged 45-65 years who had recovered from COVID-19. The CDR3 protein is CASSHNPGGIETQYF. The DNA for the CDR3 is TGTGCCAGCAGCCATAATCCCGGGGGAATAGAGACCCAGTACTTC.